Listed here is a single T cell receptor (beta chain). Its antigen is undetermined. This entry is derived from a study of T cell responses to AZD1222 COVID-19 vaccine. Study results and caveats: A rise in Spike-specific TCR breadth and depth followed two AZD1222 doses.

The germline V and J ends were trimmed by 4 bases and 9 bases, with 19 bases remaining between them. This CDR3 region has 15 residues. In germline, CDR1 is LNHDA, CDR2 SQIVND (reference sequence). TCRdb's copy holds only in-frame clones and misses some; the assay was immunoSEQ multiplex PCR. The sample has around 110,000 clones, roughly 92% seen once; the top ten hold roughly 1.4%. The chain uses TRBV19 and TRBJ2-1; D is unresolved. Material: peripheral blood, obtained 28 days after the second AZD1222 dose. The sequence came from an adult who received the AZD1222 COVID-19 vaccine. CDR3 loop: CASSTLDTPDGEQFF. CDR3 DNA sequence: TGTGCCAGTAGTACTCTAGACACCCCCGACGGTGAGCAGTTCTTC.